This T cell receptor beta chain was profiled in a study of T-cell reconstitution after alpha-beta-depleted transplantation in children. Overall study results and limits: Approximately two months post-transplant, alpha-beta T cells reportedly originated from several hundred expanded graft clones. Newly produced T cells mostly accounted for T-cell counts and diversity one year post-transplant.

V was clipped by 6 bases and J by 1 base; unmatched bases: 6. The CDR3 sequence is 15 residues long. Unique molecular identifiers were used to barcode this TCRbeta library. TCRdb re-analysed the PCR reads in MiXCR, keeping a single row per CDR3 protein. Here the sample spans just under 250,000 distinct CDR3 sequences, about 26% being singletons. In this sample, this clonotype turned up many times. The target antigen is unknown. The chain has TRBV12-3 or TRBV12-4 and TRBJ2-3, with 8 bases fitting TRBD2. The receptor was isolated from a girl aged 2-10 years with Fanconi anemia, due to receive a stem cell transplant. The sequences come from PBMCs, collected before TCRalphabeta/CD19-depleted stem cell transplant. The CDR3, as DNA: TGTGCCAGCAGGGAAATAGCGGGGCGCACAGATACGCAGTATTTT. It translates to CASREIAGRTDTQYF.